Given below is one TCR beta chain in context. The authors' processing: Reference gene primer amplification yielded estimated nucleated cell counts. Some clones are missing from TCRdb's copy, which holds only in-frame ones; the method was immunoSEQ multiplex PCR. V, J and clone size were drawn from that table, and D and trimming were deduced from the DNA. The data contain some 110,000 clones, approximately 80% of them singletons. This sample is drawn from a study of blood T cell repertoires in COVID-19. Study-wide context: Some COVID-19 samples were acute and others convalescent; all came from the United States, Italy and Spain.

J gave up 6 bases and V 5 bases, and 9 bases lay outside the gene matches. CDR1 and CDR2 (germline): LNHDA, SQIVND (reference sequence). This CDR3 is 15 amino acids long. Sample: peripheral blood. The rearrangement links TRBV19 to TRBJ2-2, with 7 bases that match TRBD1. This TCR was recovered from a woman between 65 and 79 years old with acute or convalescent COVID-19. CDR3 bases: TGTGCCAGTAGTTCCTCACAGGGGTGGGCCGGGGAGCTGTTTTTT. This gives the protein CASSSSQGWAGELFF.